A selection of T cell receptor beta chains follows, all from one sample in a study of neurological immune-mediated disorders. MiXCR, applied by TCRdb to the 5' RACE reads, yields one record per CDR3 protein. This sample yields roughly 65,000 distinct CDR3 sequences, of which approximately 4.2% are seen a single time; just over 2.5% belongs to the top ten. Sequencing used PBMCs. The receptors were gathered from a man aged 45 to 65 with multiple sclerosis. CDR3s include the opening cysteine and the closing phenylalanine or tryptophan. The order of the fields is D gene, J gene, V gene, clone size, CDR3 DNA, CDR3 protein. The D gene is left open where the match is weak. Expanded clones are given a class, and other clones once, few, many or no size at all.

-,TRBJ1-1,TRBV5-5,many,TGTGCCAGCAGCTTTGACATGGTCGGGAACACTGAAGCTTTCTTT,CASSFDMVGNTEAFF
-,TRBJ2-5,TRBV7-2,few,TGTGCCAGCAGCGCTCCGTCACTTGACAGTGAAGAGACCCAGTACTTC,CASSAPSLDSEETQYF
-,TRBJ2-7,TRBV20-1,many,TGCAGTGCTAGAGGTGCCTACGAGCAGTACTTC,CSARGAYEQYF
-,TRBJ2-3,TRBV27,many,TGTGCCAGCGGATACACAGATACGCAGTATTTT,CASGYTDTQYF
-,TRBJ2-1,TRBV5-1,-,TGCGCCAGCAGCTTGGGAGGGGCCCTCTACAATGAGCAGTTCTTC,CASSLGGALYNEQFF
-,TRBJ2-5,TRBV5-1,many,TGCGCCAGCAGGACCGGGTCCCAAGAGACCCAGTACTTC,CASRTGSQETQYF
-,TRBJ1-3,TRBV10-3,many,TGTGCCATCAAGACAAGCTCTGGAAACACCATATATTTT,CAIKTSSGNTIYF
-,TRBJ2-2,TRBV4-1,-,TGCGCCAGCAGCCAAATCCCGGTTGGGGAGCTGTTTTTT,CASSQIPVGELFF
-,TRBJ1-1,TRBV2,many,TGTGCCAGCAGCAAAGACAGGTCGCTCCCTGAAGCTTTCTTT,CASSKDRSLPEAFF
-,TRBJ1-1,TRBV7-6,many,TGTGCCAGCTCTCAAATAGGGCAAAACACTGAAGCTTTCTTT,CASSQIGQNTEAFF
-,TRBJ2-3,TRBV5-1,many,TGCGCCAGCAGCTTGGATAAGCCCACAGATACGCAGTATTTT,CASSLDKPTDTQYF
-,TRBJ2-7,TRBV12-3/TRBV12-4,few,TGTGCCAGCAGCCAGACTGGCTACGAGCAGTACTTC,CASSQTGYEQYF
TRBD2,TRBJ2-2,TRBV5-4,-,TGTGCCAGCAGCTTACTGGGCGGGGGGGCCTTCACCGGGGAGCTGTTTTTT,CASSLLGGGAFTGELFF
-,TRBJ1-2,TRBV12-3/TRBV12-4,many,TGTGCCAGCAGGGCGATCGGGGTCTATGGCTACACCTTC,CASRAIGVYGYTF
TRBD1,TRBJ2-5,TRBV7-9,many,TGTGCCAGCAGCCGGACAGGGGAAGGGGAGACCCAGTACTTC,CASSRTGEGETQYF
-,TRBJ2-1,TRBV7-2,many,TGCATGGCCGGGACAGGGATGGCGGGGGGCCGCGGTGAGCAGTTCTTC,CMAGTGMAGGRGEQFF
-,TRBJ1-1,TRBV6-6,-,TGTGCCAGCAGTTACTCCTTTGGGGCTTTCTTT,CASSYSFGAFF
TRBD1,TRBJ1-2,TRBV29-1,many,TGCAGCGTTGCAGGGGGTGCGACGGATGGCTACACCTTC,CSVAGGATDGYTF
TRBD2,TRBJ2-1,TRBV10-3,few,TGTGCCGCCGCTACTAGCGGGAGTCAGGATGAGCAGTTCTTC,CAAATSGSQDEQFF
-,TRBJ2-3,TRBV20-1,many,TGCAGTGCTAGAGAACGAGGGGGAATACCAGATACGCAGTATTTT,CSARERGGIPDTQYF
-,TRBJ1-1,TRBV10-3,many,TGTGCCATCAGTGATCTCAGATCGACAGAAAACATGAACACTGAAGCTTTCTTT,CAISDLRSTENMNTEAFF
-,TRBJ1-1,TRBV7-8,many,TGTGCCAGCAGCTCCACCCAGACAGTGAACACTGAAGCTTTCTTT,CASSSTQTVNTEAFF
-,TRBJ1-6,TRBV20-1,many,TGCAGTGCTAGAGGAGGCGGTCTCTTCAATTCACCCCTCCACTTT,CSARGGGLFNSPLHF
-,TRBJ2-3,TRBV7-2,many,TGTGCCAGCAGCCTACAGGGTTCACCGCCAGATACGCAGTATTTT,CASSLQGSPPDTQYF
-,TRBJ1-2,TRBV9,-,TGTGCCAGCAGCGTAGGCCCCTCAAGTAGTAACTATGGCTACACCTTC,CASSVGPSSSNYGYTF
TRBD1,TRBJ2-2,TRBV5-1,-,TGCGCCAGCAGCACAGGGGGCACCGGGGAGCTGTTTTTT,CASSTGGTGELFF
-,TRBJ2-7,TRBV27,many,TGTGCCAGCAGTTTAGGGACACCCCACGAGCAGTACTTC,CASSLGTPHEQYF
-,TRBJ1-6,TRBV4-1,many,TGCGCCAGCAGCCAAGATCGTAAGGGGTCCTATAATTCACCCCTCAACTTT,CASSQDRKGSYNSPLNF
-,TRBJ1-5,TRBV5-5,many,TGTGCCAGCAGCTTGGAAAAGGGGGGTGGTCAGCCCCAGCATTTT,CASSLEKGGGQPQHF
TRBD1,TRBJ1-4,TRBV7-9,many,TGTGCCAGCAGCCAAGGGACAGGGACGTTGTCTAATGAAAAACTGTTTTTT,CASSQGTGTLSNEKLFF
-,TRBJ2-2,TRBV10-3,few,TGTGCCTCCCTTTGGGCAACCACCGGGGAGCTGTTTTTT,CASLWATTGELFF
-,TRBJ1-5,TRBV7-3,many,TGTGCCAGCAGCCGACAGGAAAATCAGCCCCAGCATTTT,CASSRQENQPQHF
-,TRBJ2-7,TRBV10-3,many,TGTGCCATCAGTGACCCGGAGGTGGACGAGCAGTACTTC,CAISDPEVDEQYF
-,TRBJ1-1,TRBV5-5,many,TGTGCCAGCAGCAGGATGAACACTGAAGCTTTCTTT,CASSRMNTEAFF
TRBD2,TRBJ2-7,TRBV27,many,TGTGCCAGCAGTTTACAAAGCGGGGGCGCCTACGAGCAGTACTTC,CASSLQSGGAYEQYF
-,TRBJ2-3,TRBV21-1,many,TGTGCCAGCAGCAAACGGCTAGCGGGGGGGTTAGACACAGATACGCAGTATTTT,CASSKRLAGGLDTDTQYF